These T cell receptor beta chains were read from a single sample in a study of T-cell reconstitution after alpha-beta-depleted transplantation in children. Via MiXCR, TCRdb re-called the PCR reads, giving one row per CDR3 protein. Of approximately 500,000 distinct CDR3 sequences in the sample, 25% to 30% were seen once. The material sequenced was PBMCs, taken before TCRalphabeta/CD19-depleted stem cell transplant. Receptors originate from a boy under two years old with Wiskott-Aldrich syndrome, due to receive a stem cell transplant. Each CDR3 is given with its conserved first and last residue. D genes are given only for firm matches. Clone sizes are given selectively: once, few, many, or a class where the clone is expanded.

>-|TRBD2|TRBJ2-5|TRBV7-9
TGTGCCAGCAGCTCAAGAACTAGCGCGGAGACCCAGTACTTC
CASSSRTSAETQYF
>-|-|TRBJ2-1|TRBV19
TGTGCCAGCACCTGGGGTGTCGACAATGAGCAGTTCTTC
CASTWGVDNEQFF
>few|-|TRBJ2-1|TRBV21-1
TGTGCCAGCAGCAAAGATTGTGAGGGATCCTACAATGAGCAGTTCTTC
CASSKDCEGSYNEQFF
>few|TRBD1|TRBJ1-4|TRBV29-1
TGCAGCGTTGCGGACAGGGGTGAAAAACTGTTTTTT
CSVADRGEKLFF
>-|TRBD1|TRBJ2-1|TRBV5-1
TGCGCCAGCAGCTCGGACAGGGCTGGTGAGCAGTTCTTC
CASSSDRAGEQFF
>few|-|TRBJ2-5|TRBV6-2/TRBV6-3
TGTGCCAGCAGTGACCCTTCCGGGAGTTCAAGAGAGACCCAGTACTTC
CASSDPSGSSRETQYF
>-|-|TRBJ2-5|TRBV7-6
TGTGCCAGCAGCTTACGGGGCGGGGTGGAGACCCAGTACTTC
CASSLRGGVETQYF
>many|-|TRBJ2-5|TRBV7-8
TGTGCCAGCAGCTTAGATGCGGGGGAGACCCAGTACTTC
CASSLDAGETQYF
>-|TRBD2|TRBJ2-5|TRBV10-3
TGTGCCATCAGTGAACTAGCGGGAGGCCGAGAGACCCAGTACTTC
CAISELAGGRETQYF
>-|-|TRBJ1-6|TRBV20-1
TGCAGTGCTACCGGGACATCCTCTCGGCGGTCACCCCTCCACTTT
CSATGTSSRRSPLHF
>-|-|TRBJ2-2|TRBV5-1
TGCGCCAGCAGCCCGGGACATCAGAACACCGGGGAGCTGTTTTTT
CASSPGHQNTGELFF
>-|-|TRBJ2-2|TRBV3-1
TGTGCCAGCAGCCGAAGAGGGTTTTCCACCGGGGAGCTGTTTTTT
CASSRRGFSTGELFF
>few|TRBD2|TRBJ2-7|TRBV7-6
TGTGCCAGCAGCGCCCGGGACTACCTGACCTACGAGCAGTACTTC
CASSARDYLTYEQYF
>few|TRBD2|TRBJ2-3|TRBV6-1
TGTGCCAGCAGGCGCAAATCCGGGACTAGCGGAGCAGATACGCAGTATTTT
CASRRKSGTSGADTQYF
>-|TRBD1|TRBJ2-1|TRBV7-8
TGTGCCAGCAGCCTAGGACAGGGGGCGAATAAGCAGTTCTTC
CASSLGQGANKQFF
>-|-|TRBJ2-1|TRBV7-9
TGTGCCAGCAGCTCAGTTAACAATGAGCATTTCTTC
CASSSVNNEHFF
>few|TRBD1|TRBJ1-1|TRBV5-1
TGCGCCAGCAGCCCGGCGGGACAGGGACCGAACACTGAAGCTTTCTTT
CASSPAGQGPNTEAFF
>few|-|TRBJ1-4|TRBV20-1
TGCAGTGCTAGCGCCCGGACTAATGAAAAACTGTTTTTT
CSASARTNEKLFF
>many|-|TRBJ1-1|TRBV12-3/TRBV12-4
TGTGCCAGCAGTTTCCAGGGAACTGAAGCTTTCTTT
CASSFQGTEAFF
>few|-|TRBJ2-7|TRBV29-1
TGCAGCGTTGAAGTGGGTGTCGCTTACGAGCAGTACTTC
CSVEVGVAYEQYF
>few|-|TRBJ2-2|TRBV9
TGTGCCAGCAGCGTAGGTACGGGAGTTCACACCGGGGAGCTGTTTTTT
CASSVGTGVHTGELFF
>-|TRBD2|TRBJ2-5|TRBV5-1
TGCGCCAGCAGCTTATCAGTGACTAGCGGGCCACCTCCAAAGGAGACCCAGTACTTC
CASSLSVTSGPPPKETQYF
>few|-|TRBJ2-7|TRBV28
TGTGCCAGCAGCAGGGTTTTGAAAGAGCAGTACTTC
CASSRVLKEQYF
>-|-|TRBJ1-2|TRBV20-1
TGCAGTGCTACCAACTATGGCTACACCTTC
CSATNYGYTF
>-|-|TRBJ1-2|TRBV20-1
TGCAGTGCTAGAAGAGGGCAGGTTTATGGCTACACCTTC
CSARRGQVYGYTF
>few|-|TRBJ2-4|TRBV29-1
TGCAGCGTTAGGTCAAACATTCAGTACTTC
CSVRSNIQYF
>-|-|TRBJ2-2|TRBV10-3
TGTGCCATCAGTGAGTCGATTTCGGGTAACACCGGGGAGCTGTTTTTT
CAISESISGNTGELFF
>many|-|TRBJ2-5|TRBV12-3/TRBV12-4
TGTGCCAGCAGTCGAAGGGTGGAGACCCAGTACTTC
CASSRRVETQYF